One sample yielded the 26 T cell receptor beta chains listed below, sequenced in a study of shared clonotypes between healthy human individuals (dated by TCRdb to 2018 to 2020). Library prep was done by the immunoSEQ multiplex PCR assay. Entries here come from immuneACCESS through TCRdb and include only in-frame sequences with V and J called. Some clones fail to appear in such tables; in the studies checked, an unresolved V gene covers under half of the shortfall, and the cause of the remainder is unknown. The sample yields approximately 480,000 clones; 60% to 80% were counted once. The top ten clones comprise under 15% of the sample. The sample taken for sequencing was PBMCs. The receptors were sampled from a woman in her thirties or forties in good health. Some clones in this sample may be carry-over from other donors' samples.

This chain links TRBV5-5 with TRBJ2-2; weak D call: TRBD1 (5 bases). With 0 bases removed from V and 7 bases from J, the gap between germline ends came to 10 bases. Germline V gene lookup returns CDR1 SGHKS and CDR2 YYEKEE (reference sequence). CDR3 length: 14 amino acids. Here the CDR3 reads CASSLGQGFGELFF. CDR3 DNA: TGTGCCAGCAGCTTGGGGCAGGGTTTCGGGGAGCTGTTTTTT.

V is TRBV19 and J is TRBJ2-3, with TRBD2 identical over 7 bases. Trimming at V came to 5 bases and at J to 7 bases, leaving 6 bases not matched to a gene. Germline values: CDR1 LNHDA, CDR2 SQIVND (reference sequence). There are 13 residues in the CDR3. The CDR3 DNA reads TGTGCCAGTAGTGCCTTAGCGGGCCATACGCAGTATTTT. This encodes CASSALAGHTQYF.

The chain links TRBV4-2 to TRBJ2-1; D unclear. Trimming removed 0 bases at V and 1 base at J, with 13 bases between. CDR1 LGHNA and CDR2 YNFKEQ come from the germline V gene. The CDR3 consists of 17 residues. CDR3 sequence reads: CASSQDALVVSYNEQFF. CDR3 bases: TGTGCCAGCAGCCAAGATGCTTTAGTCGTATCCTACAATGAGCAGTTCTTC.

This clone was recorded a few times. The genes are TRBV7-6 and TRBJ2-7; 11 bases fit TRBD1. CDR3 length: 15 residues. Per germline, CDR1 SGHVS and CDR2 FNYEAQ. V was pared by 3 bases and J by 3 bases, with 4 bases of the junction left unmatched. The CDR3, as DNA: TGTGCCAGCAGCTTGGGGACAGGGGGGAGCTACGAGCAGTACTTC. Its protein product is CASSLGTGGSYEQYF. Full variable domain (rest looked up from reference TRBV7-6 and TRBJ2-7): GAGVSQSPRYKVTKRGQDVALRCDPISGHVSLYWYRQALGQGPEFLTYFNYEAQQDKSGLPNDRFSAERPEGSISTLTIQRTEQRDSAMYRCASSLGTGGSYEQYFGPGTRLTVT.

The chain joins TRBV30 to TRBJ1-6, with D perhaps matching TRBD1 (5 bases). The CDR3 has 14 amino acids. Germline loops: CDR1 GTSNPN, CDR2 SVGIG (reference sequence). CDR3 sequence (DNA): TGTGCTCTGGGCAGGGCCCACTATAATTCACCCCTCCACTTT. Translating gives CALGRAHYNSPLHF.

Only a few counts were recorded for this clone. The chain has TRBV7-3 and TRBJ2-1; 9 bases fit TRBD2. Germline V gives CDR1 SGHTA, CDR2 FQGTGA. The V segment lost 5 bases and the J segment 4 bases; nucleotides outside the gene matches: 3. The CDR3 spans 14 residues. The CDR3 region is CASSPGLAYNEQFF. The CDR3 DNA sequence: TGTGCCAGCAGCCCTGGACTAGCGTACAATGAGCAGTTCTTC.

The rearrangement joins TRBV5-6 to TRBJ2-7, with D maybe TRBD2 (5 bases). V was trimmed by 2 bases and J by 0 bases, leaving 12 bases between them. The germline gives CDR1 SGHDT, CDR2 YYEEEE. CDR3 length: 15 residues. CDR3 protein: CASSFVGRVSYEQYF. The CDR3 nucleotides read TGTGCCAGCAGCTTTGTTGGGCGGGTCTCCTACGAGCAGTACTTC.

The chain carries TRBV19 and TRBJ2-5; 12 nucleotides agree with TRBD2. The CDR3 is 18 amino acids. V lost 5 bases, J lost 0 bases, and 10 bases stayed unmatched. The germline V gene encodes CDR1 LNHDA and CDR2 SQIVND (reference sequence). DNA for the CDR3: TGTGCCAGTAGTGTCAGGACTAGCGGGATCCCGTACCAAGAGACCCAGTACTTC. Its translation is CASSVRTSGIPYQETQYF.

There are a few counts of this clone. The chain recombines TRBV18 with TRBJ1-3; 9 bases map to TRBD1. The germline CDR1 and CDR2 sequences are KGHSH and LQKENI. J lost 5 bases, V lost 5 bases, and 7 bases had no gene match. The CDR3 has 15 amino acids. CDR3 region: CASSVDRGQRNTIYF. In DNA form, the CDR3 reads TGTGCCAGCTCAGTGGACAGGGGCCAAAGAAACACCATATATTTT.

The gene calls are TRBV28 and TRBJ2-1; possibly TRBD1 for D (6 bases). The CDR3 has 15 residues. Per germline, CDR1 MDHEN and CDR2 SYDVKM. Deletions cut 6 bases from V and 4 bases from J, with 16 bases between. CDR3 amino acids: CASSAQGFSYNEQFF. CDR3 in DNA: TGTGCCAGCAGCGCACAGGGATTTTCATACAATGAGCAGTTCTTC.

CDR3 in amino acids: CATSMGGGRSYEQYF. The CDR3 bases are TGTGCCACCAGCATGGGTGGCGGGAGGTCCTACGAGCAGTACTTC. The chain recombines TRBV15 with TRBJ2-7, with 8 nucleotides matching TRBD2. V gave up 4 bases and J gave up 1 base; unmatched junction bases: 6. CDR3 length: 15 residues. Germline CDR1 and CDR2: LNHNV and YYDKDF (reference sequence).

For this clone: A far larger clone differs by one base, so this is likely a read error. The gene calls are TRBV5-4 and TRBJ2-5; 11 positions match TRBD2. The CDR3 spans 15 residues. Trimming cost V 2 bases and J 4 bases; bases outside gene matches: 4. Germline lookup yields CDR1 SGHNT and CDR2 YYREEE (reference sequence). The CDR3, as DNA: TGTGCCAGCAGCTTCAACCTAGCGGGAGGAGAGACCCAGTACTTC. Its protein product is CASSFNLAGGETQYF.

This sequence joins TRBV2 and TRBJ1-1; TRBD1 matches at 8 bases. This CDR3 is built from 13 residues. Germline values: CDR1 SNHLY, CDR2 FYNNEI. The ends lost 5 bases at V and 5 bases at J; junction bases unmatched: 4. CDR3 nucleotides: TGTGCCAGCAGTAAGGACAGGGTAACTGAAGCTTTCTTT. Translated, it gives CASSKDRVTEAFF.

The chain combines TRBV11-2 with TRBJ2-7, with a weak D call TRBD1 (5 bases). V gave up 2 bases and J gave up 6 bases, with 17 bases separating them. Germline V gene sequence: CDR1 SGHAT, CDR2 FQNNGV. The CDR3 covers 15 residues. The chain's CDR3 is CASSLYSTQAAEQYF. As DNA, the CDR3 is TGTGCCAGCAGCTTATATTCAACACAGGCGGCCGAGCAGTACTTC.

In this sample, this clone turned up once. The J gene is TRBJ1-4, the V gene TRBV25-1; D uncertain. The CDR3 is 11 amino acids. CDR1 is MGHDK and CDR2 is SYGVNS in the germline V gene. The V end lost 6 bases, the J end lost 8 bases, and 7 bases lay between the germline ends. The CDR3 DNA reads TGTGCCAGCAGCTCCAGAGAAAAACTGTTTTTT. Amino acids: CASSSREKLFF.

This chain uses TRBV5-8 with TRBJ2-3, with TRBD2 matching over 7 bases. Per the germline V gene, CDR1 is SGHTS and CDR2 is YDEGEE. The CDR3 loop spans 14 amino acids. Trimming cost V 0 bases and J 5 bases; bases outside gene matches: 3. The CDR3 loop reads CASSLDAGVDTQYF. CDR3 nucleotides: TGTGCCAGCAGCTTGGACGCGGGAGTAGATACGCAGTATTTT.

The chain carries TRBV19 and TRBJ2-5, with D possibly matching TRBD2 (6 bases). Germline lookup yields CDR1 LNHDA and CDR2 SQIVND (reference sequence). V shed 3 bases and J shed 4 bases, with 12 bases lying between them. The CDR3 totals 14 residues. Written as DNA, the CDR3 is TGTGCCAGTAGTATTAAGGGACTGGGAGAGACCCAGTACTTC. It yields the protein CASSIKGLGETQYF.

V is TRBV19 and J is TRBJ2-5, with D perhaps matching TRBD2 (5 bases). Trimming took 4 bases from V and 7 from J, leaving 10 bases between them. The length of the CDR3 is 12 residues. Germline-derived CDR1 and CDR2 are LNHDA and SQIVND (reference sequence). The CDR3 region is CASSRELGTQYF. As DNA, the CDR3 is TGTGCCAGTAGTAGGGAGTTGGGGACCCAGTACTTC.

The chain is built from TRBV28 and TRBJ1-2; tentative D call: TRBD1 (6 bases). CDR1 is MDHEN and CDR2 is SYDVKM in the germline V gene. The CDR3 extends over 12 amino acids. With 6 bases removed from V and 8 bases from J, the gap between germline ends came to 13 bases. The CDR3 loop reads CASRTGGEGYTF. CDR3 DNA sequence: TGTGCCAGCAGGACAGGCGGGGAAGGCTACACCTTC.

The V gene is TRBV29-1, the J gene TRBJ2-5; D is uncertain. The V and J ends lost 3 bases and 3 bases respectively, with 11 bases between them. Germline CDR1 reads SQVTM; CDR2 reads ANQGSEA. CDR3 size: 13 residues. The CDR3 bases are TGCAGCGTTGACACCTATATAGAAGAGACCCAGTACTTC. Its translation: CSVDTYIEETQYF. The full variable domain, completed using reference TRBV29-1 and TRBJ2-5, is SAVISQKPSRDICQRGTSLTIQCQVDSQVTMMFWYRQQPGQSLTLIATANQGSEATYESGFVIDKFPISRPNLTFSTLTVSNMSPEDSSIYLCSVDTYIEETQYFGPGTRLLVL.

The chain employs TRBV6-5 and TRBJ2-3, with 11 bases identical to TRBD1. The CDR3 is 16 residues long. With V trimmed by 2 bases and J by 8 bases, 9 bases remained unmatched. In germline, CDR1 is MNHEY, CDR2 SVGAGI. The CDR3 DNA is TGTGCCAGCAGTTACCTGGGACAGGGGGGGTTGGGTACGCAGTATTTT. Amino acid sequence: CASSYLGQGGLGTQYF.

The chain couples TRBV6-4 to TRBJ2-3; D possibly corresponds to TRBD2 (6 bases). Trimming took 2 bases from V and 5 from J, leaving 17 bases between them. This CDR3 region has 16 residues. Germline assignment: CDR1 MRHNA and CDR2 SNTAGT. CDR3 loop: CASSDILLGSLDTQYF. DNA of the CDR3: TGTGCCAGCAGTGACATCCTCCTCGGGAGCCTAGATACGCAGTATTTT.

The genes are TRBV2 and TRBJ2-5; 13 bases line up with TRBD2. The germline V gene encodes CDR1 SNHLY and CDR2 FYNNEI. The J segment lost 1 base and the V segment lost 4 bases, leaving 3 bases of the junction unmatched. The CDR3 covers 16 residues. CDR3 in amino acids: CASSGRTSGSQETQYF. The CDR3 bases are TGTGCCAGCAGTGGTCGGACTAGCGGGAGCCAAGAGACCCAGTACTTC.

Here the CDR3 reads CASSPPEEQFF. In DNA form, the CDR3 reads TGTGCCAGCAGTCCCCCAGAGGAGCAGTTCTTC. The rearrangement joins TRBV27 to TRBJ2-1; D not resolved. The V end lost 5 bases, the J end lost 10 bases, and 9 bases lay between the germline ends. The CDR3 loop spans 11 amino acids. Germline-derived CDR1 and CDR2 are MNHEY and SMNVEV (reference sequence).

The CDR3 region has the DNA TGTGCCAGCACGAGGGGGCTAGCGTCTATCTACGAGCAGTACTTC. Amino acid sequence: CASTRGLASIYEQYF. The genes are TRBV6-5 and TRBJ2-7; a possible D gene is TRBD1 (7 bases). V lost 7 bases to trimming and J lost 3 bases, with 19 bases between them. The germline gives CDR1 MNHEY, CDR2 SVGAGI. The CDR3 length is 15 residues.

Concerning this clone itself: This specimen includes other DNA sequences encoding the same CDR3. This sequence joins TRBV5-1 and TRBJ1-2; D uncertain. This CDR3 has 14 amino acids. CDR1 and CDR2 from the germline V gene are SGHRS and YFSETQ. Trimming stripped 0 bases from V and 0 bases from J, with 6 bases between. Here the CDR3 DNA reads TGCGCCAGCAGCTTGGGGACGGCTAACTATGGCTACACCTTC. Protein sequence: CASSLGTANYGYTF.